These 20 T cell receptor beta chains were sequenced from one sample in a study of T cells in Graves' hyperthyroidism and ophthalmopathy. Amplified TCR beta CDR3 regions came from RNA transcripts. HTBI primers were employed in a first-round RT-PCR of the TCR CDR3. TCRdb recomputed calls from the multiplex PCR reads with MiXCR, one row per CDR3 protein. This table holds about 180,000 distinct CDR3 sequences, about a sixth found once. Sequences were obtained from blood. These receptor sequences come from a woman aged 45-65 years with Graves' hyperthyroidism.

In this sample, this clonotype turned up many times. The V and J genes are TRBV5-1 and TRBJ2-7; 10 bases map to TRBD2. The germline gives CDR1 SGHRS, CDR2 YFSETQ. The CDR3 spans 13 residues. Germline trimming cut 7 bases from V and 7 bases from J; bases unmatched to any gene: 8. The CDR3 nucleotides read TGCGCCAGCCGGCTAGCGGGGGCGAGGGAGCAGTACTTC. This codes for CASRLAGAREQYF.

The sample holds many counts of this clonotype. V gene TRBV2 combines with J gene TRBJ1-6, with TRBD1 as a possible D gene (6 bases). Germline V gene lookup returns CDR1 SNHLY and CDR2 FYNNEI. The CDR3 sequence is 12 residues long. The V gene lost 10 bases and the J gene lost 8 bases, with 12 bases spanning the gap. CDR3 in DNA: TGTGCCACGGACAGCTTGGATTCACCCCTCCACTTT. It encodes CATDSLDSPLHF.

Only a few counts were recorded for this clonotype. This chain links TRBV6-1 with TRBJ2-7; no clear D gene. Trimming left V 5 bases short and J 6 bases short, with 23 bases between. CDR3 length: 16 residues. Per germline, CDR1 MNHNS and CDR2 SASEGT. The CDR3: CASSLRTTATWAEQYF. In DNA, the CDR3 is TGTGCCAGCAGTTTACGTACAACTGCAACCTGGGCCGAGCAGTACTTC.

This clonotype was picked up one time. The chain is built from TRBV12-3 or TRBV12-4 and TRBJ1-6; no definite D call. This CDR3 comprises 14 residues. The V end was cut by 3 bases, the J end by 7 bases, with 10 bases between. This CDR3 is CASSFGLENSPLHF. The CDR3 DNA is TGTGCCAGCAGTTTTGGGTTAGAGAATTCACCCCTCCACTTT.

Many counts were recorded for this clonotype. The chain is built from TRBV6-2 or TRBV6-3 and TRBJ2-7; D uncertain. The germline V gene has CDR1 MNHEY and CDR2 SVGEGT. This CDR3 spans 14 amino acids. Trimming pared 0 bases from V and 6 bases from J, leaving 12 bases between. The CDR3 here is CASSYSRDLGEQYF. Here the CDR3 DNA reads TGTGCCAGCAGTTACTCGAGAGATTTGGGCGAGCAGTACTTC.

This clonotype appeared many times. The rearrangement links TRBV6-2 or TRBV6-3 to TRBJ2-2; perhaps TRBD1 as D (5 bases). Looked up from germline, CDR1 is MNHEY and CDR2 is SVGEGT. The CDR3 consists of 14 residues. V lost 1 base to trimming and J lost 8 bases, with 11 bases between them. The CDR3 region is CASSYWGLLGELFF. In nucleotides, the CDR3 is TGTGCCAGCAGTTACTGGGGCCTGCTAGGGGAGCTGTTTTTT.

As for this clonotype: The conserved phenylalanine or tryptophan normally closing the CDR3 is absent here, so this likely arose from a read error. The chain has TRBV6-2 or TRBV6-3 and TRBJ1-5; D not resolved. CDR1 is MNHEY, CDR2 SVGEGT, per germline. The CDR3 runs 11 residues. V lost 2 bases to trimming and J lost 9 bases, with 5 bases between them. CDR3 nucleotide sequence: TGTGCCAGCAGTTACCTTGCGCCCCAGCATCTT. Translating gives CASSYLAPQHL.

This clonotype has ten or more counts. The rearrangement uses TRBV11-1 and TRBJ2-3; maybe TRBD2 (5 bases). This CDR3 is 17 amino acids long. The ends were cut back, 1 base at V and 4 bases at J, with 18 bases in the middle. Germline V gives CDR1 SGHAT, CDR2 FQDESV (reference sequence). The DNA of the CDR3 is TGTGCCAGCAGCTTAGAAGGCACGGGGAGAGGAGCAGATACGCAGTATTTT. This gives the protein CASSLEGTGRGADTQYF.

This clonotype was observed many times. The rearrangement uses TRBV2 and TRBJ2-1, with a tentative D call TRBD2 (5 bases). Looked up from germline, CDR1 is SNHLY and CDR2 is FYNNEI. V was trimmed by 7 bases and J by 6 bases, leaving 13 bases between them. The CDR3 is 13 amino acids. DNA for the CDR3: TGTGCCAGCATATCCAACCGGGGCAATGAGCAGTTCTTC. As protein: CASISNRGNEQFF.

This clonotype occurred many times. CDR3 region: CASSLYRGTSEQYF. CDR3 bases: TGTGCCAGCAGCCTTTACAGGGGGACCTCCGAGCAGTACTTC. V and J are TRBV3-1 and TRBJ2-7; 8 bases are shared with TRBD1. Germline V gives CDR1 LGHDT, CDR2 YNNKEL (reference sequence). V dropped 4 bases and J dropped 6; count of bases not matched to a gene: 8. This CDR3 has 14 amino acids.

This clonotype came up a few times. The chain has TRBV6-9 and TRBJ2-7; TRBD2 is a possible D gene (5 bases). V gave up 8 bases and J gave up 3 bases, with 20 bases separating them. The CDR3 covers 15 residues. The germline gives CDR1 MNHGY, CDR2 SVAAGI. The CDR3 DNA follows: TGTGCCAGCGTTCCCATCGGGAACTCTTACTACGAGCAGTACTTC. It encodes CASVPIGNSYYEQYF.

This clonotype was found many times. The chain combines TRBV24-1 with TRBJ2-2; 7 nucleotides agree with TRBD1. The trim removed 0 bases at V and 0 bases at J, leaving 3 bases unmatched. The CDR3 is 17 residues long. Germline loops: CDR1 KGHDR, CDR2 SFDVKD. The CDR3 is CATSDLRDSANTGELFF. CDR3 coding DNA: TGTGCCACCAGTGATTTGCGGGACAGCGCGAACACCGGGGAGCTGTTTTTT.

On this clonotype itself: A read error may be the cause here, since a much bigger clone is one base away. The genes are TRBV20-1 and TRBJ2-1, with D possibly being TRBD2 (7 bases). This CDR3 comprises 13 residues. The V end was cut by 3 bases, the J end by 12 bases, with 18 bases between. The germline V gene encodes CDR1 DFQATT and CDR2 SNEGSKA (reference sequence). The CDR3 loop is CSASRGAFDGQFF. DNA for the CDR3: TGCAGTGCTAGCCGGGGGGCGTTTGATGGGCAGTTCTTC.

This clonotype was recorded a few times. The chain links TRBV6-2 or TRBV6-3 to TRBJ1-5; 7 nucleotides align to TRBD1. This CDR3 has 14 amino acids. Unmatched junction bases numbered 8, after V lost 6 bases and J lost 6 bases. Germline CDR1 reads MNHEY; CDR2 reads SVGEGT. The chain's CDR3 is CASREGQQGQPQHF. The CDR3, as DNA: TGTGCCAGCAGAGAGGGACAGCAGGGTCAGCCCCAGCATTTT.

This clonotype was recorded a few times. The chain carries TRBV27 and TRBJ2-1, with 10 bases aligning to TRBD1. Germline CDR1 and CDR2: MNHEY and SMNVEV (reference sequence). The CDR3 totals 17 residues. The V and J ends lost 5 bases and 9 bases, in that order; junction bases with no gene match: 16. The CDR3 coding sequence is TGTGCCAGCAGTCAGGACCCTCGGGACAGGGGCTGGGGTGAGCAGTTCTTC. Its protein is CASSQDPRDRGWGEQFF.

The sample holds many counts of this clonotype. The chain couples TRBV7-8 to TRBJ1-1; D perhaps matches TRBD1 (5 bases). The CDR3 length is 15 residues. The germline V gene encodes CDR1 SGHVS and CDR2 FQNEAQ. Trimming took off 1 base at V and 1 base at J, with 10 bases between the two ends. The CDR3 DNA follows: TGTGCCAGCAGCTTAGTTACCGGGGGGAACACTGAAGCTTTCTTT. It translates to CASSLVTGGNTEAFF.

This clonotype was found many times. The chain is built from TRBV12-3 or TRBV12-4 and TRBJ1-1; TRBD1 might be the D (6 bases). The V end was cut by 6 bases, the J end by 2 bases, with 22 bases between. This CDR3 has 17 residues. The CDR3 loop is CASRFAGGTTINTEAFF. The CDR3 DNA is TGTGCCAGCAGATTTGCAGGAGGGACAACCATAAACACTGAAGCTTTCTTT.

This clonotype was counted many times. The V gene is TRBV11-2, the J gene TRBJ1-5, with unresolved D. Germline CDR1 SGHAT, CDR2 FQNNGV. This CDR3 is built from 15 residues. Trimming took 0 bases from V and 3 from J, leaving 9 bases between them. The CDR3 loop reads CASSLDLGDNQPQHF. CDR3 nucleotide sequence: TGTGCCAGCAGCTTAGATCTCGGGGACAATCAGCCCCAGCATTTT.

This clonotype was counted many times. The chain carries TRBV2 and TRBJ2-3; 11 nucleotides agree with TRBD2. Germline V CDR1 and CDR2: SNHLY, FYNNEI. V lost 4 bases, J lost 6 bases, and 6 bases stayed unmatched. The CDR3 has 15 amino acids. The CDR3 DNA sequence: TGTGCCAGCAGTGGACTAGCGGGGCCCGGGGATACGCAGTATTTT. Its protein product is CASSGLAGPGDTQYF. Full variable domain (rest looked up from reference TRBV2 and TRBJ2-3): EPEVTQTPSHQVTQMGQEVILRCVPISNHLYFYWYRQILGQKVEFLVSFYNNEISEKSEIFDDQFSVERPDGSNFTLKIRSTKLEDSAMYFCASSGLAGPGDTQYFGPGTRLTVL.

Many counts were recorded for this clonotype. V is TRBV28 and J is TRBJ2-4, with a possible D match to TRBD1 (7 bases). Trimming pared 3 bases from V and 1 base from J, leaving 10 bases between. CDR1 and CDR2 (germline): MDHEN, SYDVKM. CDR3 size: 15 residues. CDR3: CASSFPGGAKNIQYF. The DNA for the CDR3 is TGTGCCAGCAGTTTCCCAGGGGGGGCCAAAAACATTCAGTACTTC. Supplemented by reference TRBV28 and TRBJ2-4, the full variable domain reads DVKVTQSSRYLVKRTGEKVFLECVQDMDHENMFWYRQDPGLGLRLIYFSYDVKMKEKGDIPEGYSVSREKKERFSLILESASTNQTSMYLCASSFPGGAKNIQYFGAGTRLSVL.